This paragraph covers one TCR beta chain sequence. The antigen remains unidentified. This entry is derived from a study of T-cell reconstitution after alpha-beta-depleted transplantation in children. Preparation of the TCRbeta library involved a method that used unique molecular identifiers. One entry per CDR3 protein, called by TCRdb with MiXCR from the PCR reads. Of 500,000 or so distinct CDR3 sequences in the sample, more than 9.5% are singletons; the top ten hold 14%. Study results and caveats: Some patients owed their high day-60 TCRbeta diversity to surviving recipient T cells and thymic progenitors. Several hundred expanded graft clones reportedly were the source of alpha-beta T cells about two months after transplant.

The germline CDR1 and CDR2 sequences are MGHRA and YSYEKL. The CDR3 is made up of 21 amino acids. V gave up 0 bases and J gave up 7 bases; unmatched junction bases: 21. This receptor was obtained from a female patient aged 2-9 years who had a stem cell transplant for aplastic anemia, so the T cells may come from the graft donor. The chain joins TRBV4-1 to TRBJ2-1, with TRBD2 matching over 10 bases. Sequenced material: PBMCs, mostly from graft donor cells, taken 180 days after TCRalphabeta/CD19-depleted stem cell transplant. The CDR3 DNA reads as TGCGCCAGCAGCCAAGATATCCTTCGGGTTAGCGGGAGGCCCAACGGGAATGAGCAGTTCTTC. Protein sequence: CASSQDILRVSGRPNGNEQFF.